These 2 T cell receptor beta chains originate from one sample sequenced in a study of blood T cell repertoires in COVID-19. Sequencing was performed with immunoSEQ multiplex PCR; in TCRdb, only in-frame clones are kept and a portion is missing. The sample lists roughly 100,000 clones; 80% were seen once. The sequencing sample was made of peripheral blood. The receptor source for this set is a human donor in a cohort sampled during active COVID-19.

The V gene is TRBV18, the J gene TRBJ2-7, with D possibly TRBD1 on 6 matching bases. CDR1 and CDR2 (germline): KGHSH, LQKENI. V lost 4 bases to trimming and J lost 0 bases, with 19 bases between them. CDR3 size: 17 residues. CDR3 protein: CASSHGAGATHSYEQYF. CDR3 bases: TGTGCCAGCTCACACGGGGCAGGGGCCACCCACTCCTACGAGCAGTACTTC.

V usage is TRBV28 and J usage is TRBJ2-7, with D maybe TRBD1 (5 bases). The CDR3 spans 15 residues. V gave up 5 bases and J gave up 1 base, with 15 bases separating them. Germline CDR1 and CDR2: MDHEN and SYDVKM. The CDR3 sequence is CASSSDSASSYEQYF. The CDR3 nucleotides read TGTGCCAGCAGTAGCGACAGTGCGAGTTCCTACGAGCAGTACTTC.